This T cell receptor (beta chain) was recorded in a study of T cells in localized non-small cell lung cancer. With respect to this clone: Its antigen remains unknown.

General observations from the study: Adjacent lung exhibited a median of about 56 among the 100 most abundant tumor clones. The greatest T cell clonality was found in uninvolved adjacent lung (higher than in tumor). Density of T cells in blood, when higher, went with longer overall survival.

TCRdb's copy holds only in-frame clones and misses some; the assay was immunoSEQ multiplex PCR. The sample lists about 3,500 clones; 20% to 25% were seen once. This TCR derives from a man between 40 and 69 years old with stage II squamous cell lung carcinoma. Source: lung tumor tissue, taken before any cancer treatment.

CDR3 in DNA: TGTGCCAGCAGTTACCGTCAATATAATTCACCCCTCCACTTT. This encodes CASSYRQYNSPLHF. The chain joins TRBV6-8 to TRBJ1-6; D is undetermined. V was clipped by 2 bases and J by 4 bases, with 6 bases between them. The CDR3 is 14 amino acids. From germline, CDR1 is MNHGY and CDR2 SAAAGT.